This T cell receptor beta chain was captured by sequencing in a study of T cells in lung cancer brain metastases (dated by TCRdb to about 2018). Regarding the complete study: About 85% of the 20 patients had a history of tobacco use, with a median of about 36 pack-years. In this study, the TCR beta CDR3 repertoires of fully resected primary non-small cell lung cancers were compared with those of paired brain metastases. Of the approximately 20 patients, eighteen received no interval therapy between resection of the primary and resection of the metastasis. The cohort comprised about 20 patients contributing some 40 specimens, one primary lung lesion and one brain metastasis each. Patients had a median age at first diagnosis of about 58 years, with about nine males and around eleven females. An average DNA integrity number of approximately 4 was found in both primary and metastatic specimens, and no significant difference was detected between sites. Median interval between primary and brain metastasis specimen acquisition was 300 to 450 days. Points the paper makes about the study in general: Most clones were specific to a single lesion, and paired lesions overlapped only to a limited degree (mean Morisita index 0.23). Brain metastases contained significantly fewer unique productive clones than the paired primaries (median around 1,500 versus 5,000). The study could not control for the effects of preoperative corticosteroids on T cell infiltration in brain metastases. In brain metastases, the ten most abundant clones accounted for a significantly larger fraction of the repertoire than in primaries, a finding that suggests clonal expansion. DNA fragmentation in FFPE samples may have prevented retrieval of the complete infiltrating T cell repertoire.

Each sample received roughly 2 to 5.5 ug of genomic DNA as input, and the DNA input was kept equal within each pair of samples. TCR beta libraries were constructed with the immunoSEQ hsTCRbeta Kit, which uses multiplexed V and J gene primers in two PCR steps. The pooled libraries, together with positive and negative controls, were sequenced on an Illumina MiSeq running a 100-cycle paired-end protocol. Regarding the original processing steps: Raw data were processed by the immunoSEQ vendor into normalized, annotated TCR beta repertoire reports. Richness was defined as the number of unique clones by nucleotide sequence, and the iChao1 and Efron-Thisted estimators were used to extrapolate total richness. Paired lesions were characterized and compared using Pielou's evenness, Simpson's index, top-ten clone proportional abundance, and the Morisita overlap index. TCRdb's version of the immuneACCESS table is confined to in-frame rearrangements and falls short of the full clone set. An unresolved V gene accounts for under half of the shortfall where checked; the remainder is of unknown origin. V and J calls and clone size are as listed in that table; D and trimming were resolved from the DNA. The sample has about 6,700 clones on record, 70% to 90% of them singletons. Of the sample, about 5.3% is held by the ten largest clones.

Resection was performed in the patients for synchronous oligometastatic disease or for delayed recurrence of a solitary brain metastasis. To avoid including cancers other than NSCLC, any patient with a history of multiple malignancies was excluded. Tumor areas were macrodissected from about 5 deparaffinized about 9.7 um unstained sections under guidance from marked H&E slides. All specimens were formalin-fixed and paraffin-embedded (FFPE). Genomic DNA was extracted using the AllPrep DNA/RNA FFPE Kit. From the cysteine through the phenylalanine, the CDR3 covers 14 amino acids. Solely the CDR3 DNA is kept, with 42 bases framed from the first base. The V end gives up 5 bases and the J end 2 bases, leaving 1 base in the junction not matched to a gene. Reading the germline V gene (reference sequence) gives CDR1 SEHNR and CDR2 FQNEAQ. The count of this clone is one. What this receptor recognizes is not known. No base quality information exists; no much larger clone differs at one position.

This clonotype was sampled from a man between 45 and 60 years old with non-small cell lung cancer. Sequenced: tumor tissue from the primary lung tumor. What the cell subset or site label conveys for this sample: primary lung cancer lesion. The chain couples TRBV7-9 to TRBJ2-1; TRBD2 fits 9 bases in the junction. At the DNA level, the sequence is TGTGCCAGCAGCGGGACTAGCCCCTACAATGAGCAGTTCTTC. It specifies CASSGTSPYNEQFF.